One sample yielded the 9 T cell receptor beta chains listed below, sequenced in a study of blood T cell repertoires in COVID-19. Generated by immunoSEQ multiplex PCR, the TCRdb table keeps only in-frame clones and is missing some. The sample lists roughly 160,000 clones, around 85% occurring once. The sample consisted of PBMCs or T cells enriched from blood (not recorded which). The source is a woman aged 40 to 50 with acute COVID-19.

The gene calls are TRBV7-6 and TRBJ1-1; D might be TRBD1 (5 bases). In germline, CDR1 is SGHVS, CDR2 FNYEAQ. The CDR3 sequence is 14 residues long. Trimming took off 4 bases at V and 2 bases at J, with 11 bases between the two ends. The CDR3 here is CASSSQGGNTEAFF. The CDR3 DNA sequence: TGTGCCAGCAGCTCTCAGGGAGGAAACACTGAAGCTTTCTTT.

This chain connects TRBV19 to TRBJ2-7, with a weak D call TRBD2 (6 bases). The germline V gene encodes CDR1 LNHDA and CDR2 SQIVND (reference sequence). Trimming pared 7 bases from V and 6 bases from J, leaving 13 bases between. This CDR3 is 12 amino acids long. The CDR3 loop is CASIGWGGEQYF. CDR3 nucleotides: TGTGCCAGTATTGGGTGGGGAGGCGAGCAGTACTTC.

The V call is TRBV12-3 or TRBV12-4, the J call TRBJ2-7; the D gene is possibly TRBD2 (5 bases). There are 12 residues in the CDR3. V shed 5 bases and J shed 3 bases, with 8 bases lying between them. CDR3 in amino acids: CASSRTDYEQYF. The CDR3 DNA sequence: TGTGCCAGCAGTCGGACTGACTACGAGCAGTACTTC.

This clone has only a few counts. V usage is TRBV7-9 and J usage is TRBJ2-3; tentative D call: TRBD2 (6 bases). The CDR3 is made up of 18 amino acids. Germline CDR1 and CDR2: SEHNR and FQNEAQ (reference sequence). The V gene lost 5 bases and the J gene lost 2 bases, with 23 bases spanning the gap. CDR3 sequence reads: CASSRRYSRETFTDTQYF. The CDR3 DNA reads TGTGCCAGCAGCCGAAGATACTCCCGGGAGACTTTCACAGATACGCAGTATTTT. Drawing the rest from reference TRBV7-9 and TRBJ2-3, the complete variable domain is DTGVSQNPRHKITKRGQNVTFRCDPISEHNRLYWYRQTLGQGPEFLTYFQNEAQLEKSRLLSDRFSAERPKGSFSTLEIQRTEQGDSAMYLCASSRRYSRETFTDTQYFGPGTRLTVL.

The chain employs TRBV6-5 and TRBJ2-7; D might be TRBD2 (5 bases). In germline, CDR1 is MNHEY, CDR2 SVGAGI. The V gene lost 5 bases and the J gene lost 1 base, with 12 bases spanning the gap. The CDR3 length is 14 residues. In DNA form, the CDR3 reads TGTGCCAGCAGTCCGACTACTCCATCCTACGAGCAGTACTTC. It yields the protein CASSPTTPSYEQYF.

J is TRBJ1-2 and V is TRBV7-9, with D hard to call. The CDR3 loop spans 14 amino acids. Germline V CDR1 and CDR2: SEHNR, FQNEAQ (reference sequence). The V gene lost 4 bases and the J gene lost 2 bases, with 11 bases spanning the gap. The CDR3 here is CASSYYGENYGYTF. CDR3 bases: TGTGCCAGCAGCTATTATGGAGAAAACTATGGCTACACCTTC.

This clone was counted a single time. This rearrangement joins TRBV27 to TRBJ2-1, with 13 bases fitting TRBD2. The CDR3 covers 15 residues. With 3 bases clipped from V and 8 bases from J, the junction kept 4 bases outside the gene matches. CDR1 is MNHEY and CDR2 is SMNVEV in the germline V gene (reference sequence). The CDR3 DNA reads TGTGCCAGCAGTTTGGGACTAGCGGGATTCGATGAGCAGTTCTTC. As protein: CASSLGLAGFDEQFF.

This chain uses TRBV5-6 with TRBJ1-1, with D unresolved. The CDR3 runs to 12 residues. V was cut by 4 bases and J by 8 bases, with 12 bases left in between. The germline gives CDR1 SGHDT, CDR2 YYEEEE. In nucleotides, the CDR3 is TGTGCCAGCAGCACGAACGGTATCGAAGCTTTCTTT. This translates into CASSTNGIEAFF.

DNA of the CDR3: TGTGCCAGCAGCCCTTATACCGGGACAGGGGGTTACGAGCAGTACTTC. Encoded protein: CASSPYTGTGGYEQYF. This chain connects TRBV6-2 or TRBV6-3 to TRBJ2-7; TRBD1 matches 11 bases. Germline-derived CDR1 and CDR2 are MNHEY and SVGEGT. Trimming at V came to 6 bases and at J to 4 bases, leaving 11 bases not matched to a gene. This CDR3 comprises 16 residues.